This passage covers 18 T cell receptor beta chains from one sample sequenced in a study of blood T cell repertoires in COVID-19. TCRdb's copy holds only in-frame clones and misses some; the assay was immunoSEQ multiplex PCR. The sample shows just under 350,000 clones, around 87% of them seen only once. Sequencing used peripheral blood. The receptors derive from a woman aged 50 to 60 with COVID-19, enrolled during active disease.

The chain combines TRBV10-3 with TRBJ1-2; the D gene is possibly TRBD1 (5 bases). The germline V gene has CDR1 ENHRY and CDR2 SYGVKD. Between the trimmed V and J ends, which lost 10 bases and 0 bases, there was a span of 18 bases. The CDR3 sequence is 15 residues long. CDR3 DNA: TGTGCCACCCGAGGAGGGACGGCTACTAACTATGGCTACACCTTC. Encoded protein: CATRGGTATNYGYTF.

This chain joins TRBV4-3 and TRBJ2-1; perhaps TRBD2 as D (6 bases). Trimming left V 5 bases short and J 0 bases short, with 14 bases between. This CDR3 has 16 amino acids. In germline, CDR1 is LGHNA, CDR2 YSLEER. The CDR3 here is CASSRVGGGSYNEQFF. CDR3 sequence (DNA): TGCGCCAGCAGCAGGGTCGGGGGAGGCTCCTACAATGAGCAGTTCTTC.

The V and J genes are TRBV5-1 and TRBJ2-3, with 11 bases matching TRBD2. The CDR3 runs to 14 residues. CDR1 is SGHRS, CDR2 YFSETQ, per germline. The junction had 4 bases not matched to a gene; V was cut back by 6 bases and J by 4 bases. The CDR3 sequence: CASTSTSGADTQYF. CDR3 nucleotides: TGCGCCAGCACGTCGACTAGCGGGGCAGATACGCAGTATTTT. The entire variable domain, with the rest obtained from reference TRBV5-1 and TRBJ2-3, is as follows: KAGVTQTPRYLIKTRGQQVTLSCSPISGHRSVSWYQQTPGQGLQFLFEYFSETQRNKGNFPGRFSGRQFSNSRSEMNVSTLELGDSALYLCASTSTSGADTQYFGPGTRLTVL.

The V call is TRBV11-2, the J call TRBJ1-4; TRBD1 agrees at 9 bases. This CDR3 has 14 residues. Germline CDR1 SGHAT, CDR2 FQNNGV. With V trimmed by 7 bases and J by 7 bases, 7 bases remained unmatched. CDR3: CASKTGTGREKLFF. DNA of the CDR3: TGTGCCAGCAAAACCGGGACAGGGCGTGAAAAACTGTTTTTT.

This clone was detected a few times. At one of its ends the junction is not consistent with the germline gene, which may arise from a read error. This CDR3 reads CATSPGTSATYEQYF. CDR3 nucleotide sequence: TGTGCCACCAGCCCGGGGACTAGCGCAACCTACGAGCAGTACTTC. The chain recombines TRBV5-4 with TRBJ2-7; 10 positions agree with TRBD2. The CDR3 loop spans 15 amino acids. The V gene's germline CDR1 is SGHNT and CDR2 YYREEE (reference sequence).

This clone was seen just once. The chain is built from TRBV11-3 and TRBJ2-1; 7 bases fit TRBD2. This CDR3 has 16 residues. Germline V gives CDR1 SGHNT, CDR2 YENEEA. V shed 5 bases, J shed 4 bases, and the junction held 11 bases outside the gene matches. CDR3 protein: CASSTLSSGVYNEQFF. The CDR3, as DNA: TGTGCCAGCAGCACATTATCTAGCGGAGTTTACAATGAGCAGTTCTTC. The variable domain in full, with the rest retrieved from reference TRBV11-3 and TRBJ2-1, is EAGVVQSPRYKIIEKKQPVAFWCNPISGHNTLYWYLQNLGQGPELLIRYENEEAVDDSQLPKDRFSAERLKGVDSTLKIQPAELGDSAVYLCASSTLSSGVYNEQFFGPGTRLTVL.

This chain links TRBV11-2 with TRBJ1-6; TRBD1 matches 10 bases. The CDR3 consists of 18 residues. Losses at the gene ends were 2 bases for V and 5 bases for J; bases not matched to a gene: 9. Germline V CDR1 and CDR2: SGHAT, FQNNGV. Here the CDR3 reads CASSLPPGQGIHNSPLHF. In DNA form, the CDR3 reads TGTGCCAGCAGCTTACCCCCGGGACAGGGGATCCATAATTCACCCCTCCACTTT.

The rearrangement links TRBV15 to TRBJ2-1; TRBD2 agrees at 12 bases. The CDR3 runs 16 residues. Trimming took 1 base from V and 8 from J; bases not matched to a gene: 6. Germline loops: CDR1 LNHNV, CDR2 YYDKDF (reference sequence). CDR3 residues: CATSRGASGRVDEQFF. For the CDR3, the DNA is TGTGCCACCAGCAGAGGGGCTAGCGGGAGGGTGGATGAGCAGTTCTTC.

The chain couples TRBV18 to TRBJ1-1; 11 bases are a match to TRBD1. CDR1 is KGHSH, CDR2 LQKENI, per germline. The junction had 0 bases not matched to a gene; V was cut back by 2 bases and J by 1 base. This CDR3 comprises 15 residues. CDR3 nucleotide sequence: TGTGCCAGCTCACCAGGGACAGGGGGGAACACTGAAGCTTTCTTT. This gives the protein CASSPGTGGNTEAFF. Based on the CDR3 plus reference TRBV18 and TRBJ1-1, the full variable domain is NAGVMQNPRHLVRRRGQEARLRCSPMKGHSHVYWYRQLPEEGLKFMVYLQKENIIDESGMPKERFSAEFPKEGPSILRIQQVVRGDSAAYFCASSPGTGGNTEAFFGQGTRLTVV.

V usage is TRBV24-1 and J usage is TRBJ2-2; TRBD1 aligns across 7 bases. Germline CDR1 reads KGHDR; CDR2 reads SFDVKD. The CDR3 contains 16 residues. The V gene end was trimmed by 0 bases and the J gene end by 2 bases; junction bases not matched to a gene: 2. This CDR3 reads CATSDLWDSNTGELFF. The CDR3 coding sequence is TGTGCCACCAGTGATTTGTGGGACAGCAACACCGGGGAGCTGTTTTTT.

This clone was seen just once. V and J are TRBV30 and TRBJ2-1, with TRBD1 identical over 7 bases. The germline CDR1 and CDR2 sequences are GTSNPN and SVGIG (reference sequence). J was trimmed by 6 bases and V by 2 bases; bases with no gene match: 10. The CDR3 totals 15 residues. The CDR3 protein is CAWSPRTGWSNEQFF. The CDR3 nucleotides read TGTGCCTGGAGTCCACGGACAGGTTGGAGCAATGAGCAGTTCTTC.

The chain is built from TRBV7-6 and TRBJ1-2; TRBD1 aligns across 8 bases. Germline V gene sequence: CDR1 SGHVS, CDR2 FNYEAQ. The trim removed 5 bases at V and 0 bases at J, leaving 8 bases unmatched. There are 16 residues in the CDR3. In DNA form, the CDR3 reads TGTGCCAGCAGCGCCGGGACAGGAAGCCCTAACTATGGCTACACCTTC. This translates into CASSAGTGSPNYGYTF.

The chain employs TRBV29-1 and TRBJ2-1; 7 bases are a match to TRBD1. Trimming took 6 bases from V and 4 from J; bases not matched to a gene: 9. The CDR3 is 14 residues long. Germline V gene sequence: CDR1 SQVTM, CDR2 ANQGSEA. Here the CDR3 DNA reads TGCAGCGTGAGATGGGACAGAAGTTACAATGAGCAGTTCTTC. This translates into CSVRWDRSYNEQFF.

The chain recombines TRBV7-9 with TRBJ2-4, with no clear D. The V gene's germline CDR1 is SEHNR and CDR2 FQNEAQ (reference sequence). Trimming pared 2 bases from V and 7 bases from J, leaving 15 bases between. The CDR3 sequence is 15 residues long. This chain's CDR3 is CASSLPSGYVNIQYF. CDR3 bases: TGTGCCAGCAGCTTACCGTCCGGGTACGTGAACATTCAGTACTTC.

The chain links TRBV7-9 to TRBJ1-6; possibly TRBD1 for D (6 bases). This CDR3 spans 16 amino acids. V lost 2 bases to trimming and J lost 5 bases, with 13 bases between them. Germline CDR1 is SEHNR and CDR2 is FQNEAQ (reference sequence). The CDR3, as DNA: TGTGCCAGCAGCTTAACGTGGACAGATGATAATTCACCCCTCCACTTT. It is translated as CASSLTWTDDNSPLHF.

This rearrangement joins TRBV18 to TRBJ1-1, with 9 bases aligning to TRBD1. The length of the CDR3 is 13 residues. Trimming took 3 bases from V and 7 from J; bases not matched to a gene: 3. CDR1 is KGHSH, CDR2 LQKENI, per germline. Here the CDR3 DNA reads TGTGCCAGCTCACCGGGACAGGGCCTTGAAGCTTTCTTT. Its translation: CASSPGQGLEAFF. Drawing the rest from reference TRBV18 and TRBJ1-1, the complete variable domain is NAGVMQNPRHLVRRRGQEARLRCSPMKGHSHVYWYRQLPEEGLKFMVYLQKENIIDESGMPKERFSAEFPKEGPSILRIQQVVRGDSAAYFCASSPGQGLEAFFGQGTRLTVV.

This clone showed up just once. The chain recombines TRBV11-3 with TRBJ2-2; 8 bases fit TRBD2. CDR1 and CDR2 (germline): SGHNT, YENEEA. The CDR3 covers 16 residues. J lost 5 bases, V lost 6 bases, and 11 bases had no gene match. The CDR3 DNA sequence: TGTGCCAGCAGAGTCATCCGGCCGGGAGGGACCGGGGAGCTGTTTTTT. Translation gives CASRVIRPGGTGELFF.

The chain links TRBV30 to TRBJ2-5; 9 nucleotides agree with TRBD2. CDR1 and CDR2 from the germline V gene are GTSNPN and SVGIG (reference sequence). V was pared by 3 bases and J by 5 bases, with 7 bases of the junction left unmatched. The CDR3 length is 14 residues. CDR3 sequence: CAWRKTSGAETQYF. The CDR3 bases are TGTGCCTGGAGAAAGACTAGCGGCGCCGAGACCCAGTACTTC.